This T cell receptor beta chain was recovered during a study of T cell responses to AZD1222 COVID-19 vaccine. Study-wide results and limits: Repertoires were collected only later (after the peak T cell response had occurred). An increase in Spike-specific TCR breadth and depth was observed after two AZD1222 doses.

TCRdb keeps only in-frame clones here, not all; method: immunoSEQ multiplex PCR. The data show under 120,000 clones, around 94% seen once. Germline V gives CDR1 LNHNV, CDR2 YYDKDF (reference sequence). The CDR3 consists of 15 residues. V was trimmed by 3 bases and J by 0 bases, leaving 8 bases between them. The table lists this clone with a count of one. Antigen specificity is unknown. J is TRBJ1-4 and V is TRBV15; D is undetermined. This receptor was taken from an adult in good health. The sample in question was peripheral blood, obtained on day 0 of AZD1222 vaccination. The CDR3 region has the DNA TGTGCCACCAGCAGGCCCGGGACAACTAATGAAAAACTGTTTTTT. Translated, it gives CATSRPGTTNEKLFF.